Below are 10 T cell receptor beta chains sequenced from a single sample in a study of regulatory dendritic cells for organ transplantation. The method was immunoSEQ multiplex PCR; TCRdb's version includes in-frame clones alone and lacks a portion of them. The sample shows a few thousand clones, 59% of them seen only once. These TCRs' antigens remain unknown. CFSE-labeled sorted T cells met regulatory or mature dendritic cells for about five days. The material sequenced was memory CD8+ T cells from blood cultured with dendritic cells. Subset: CD45RO+ memory T cells. The receptors derive from a human donor in good health.

This chain joins TRBV7-9 and TRBJ2-5, with 10 bases fitting TRBD2. Germline values: CDR1 SEHNR, CDR2 FQNEAQ (reference sequence). The CDR3 extends over 15 amino acids. V dropped 2 bases and J dropped 4; count of bases not matched to a gene: 4. CDR3 sequence: CASSLPVAGGETQYF. The CDR3 DNA is TGTGCCAGCAGCTTACCGGTAGCGGGGGGAGAGACCCAGTACTTC.

This clone turned up a few times. The chain carries TRBV7-8 and TRBJ1-3; D not certain. The CDR3 is 17 residues long. Germline CDR1 reads SGHVS; CDR2 reads FQNEAQ. V was pared by 5 bases and J by 0 bases, with 17 bases between. This CDR3 reads CASSQLAAAFSGNTIYF. The CDR3 coding sequence is TGTGCCAGCAGCCAGCTCGCGGCGGCCTTCTCTGGAAACACCATATATTTT.

J is TRBJ1-5 and V is TRBV11-3; TRBD1 aligns across 9 bases. V lost 0 bases to trimming and J lost 5 bases; unmatched junction nucleotides: 8. Germline-derived CDR1 and CDR2 are SGHNT and YENEEA. The CDR3 loop spans 17 amino acids. The CDR3 spells CASSLEGGGTGYQPQHF. The DNA for the CDR3 is TGTGCCAGCAGCTTAGAGGGTGGTGGGACAGGGTATCAGCCCCAGCATTTT.

The J gene is TRBJ1-1, the V gene TRBV13, with D possibly TRBD1 on 5 matching bases. V gave up 5 bases and J gave up 1 base, with 14 bases separating them. Germline-derived CDR1 and CDR2 are PRHDT and FYEKMQ (reference sequence). The CDR3 covers 15 residues. Written as DNA, the CDR3 is TGTGCCAGCAGCCACACGGACGGACAGAACACTGAAGCTTTCTTT. It is translated as CASSHTDGQNTEAFF.

The V and J genes are TRBV9 and TRBJ2-3; 8 positions match TRBD1. The CDR3 contains 14 residues. Trimming took 4 bases from V and 6 from J; bases not matched to a gene: 7. Per the germline V gene, CDR1 is SGDLS and CDR2 is YYNGEE. The CDR3 region is CASSPQGAADTQYF. The CDR3 DNA reads TGTGCCAGCAGCCCCCAGGGGGCAGCGGATACGCAGTATTTT.

This chain links TRBV5-6 with TRBJ2-5; D gene unclear. Germline V gene data show CDR1 as SGHDT and CDR2 as YYEEEE. The V end was cut by 4 bases, the J end by 5 bases, with 15 bases between. The CDR3 consists of 14 residues. CDR3 residues: CASSHLLETETQYF. As DNA, the CDR3 is TGTGCCAGCAGCCATCTCTTGGAGACGGAGACCCAGTACTTC.

V usage is TRBV6-4 and J usage is TRBJ1-4, with 8 positions matching TRBD1. This CDR3 spans 16 amino acids. Germline lookup yields CDR1 MRHNA and CDR2 SNTAGT. V was clipped by 8 bases and J by 8 bases; unmatched bases: 16. CDR3 residues: CASGTGKFFAEEKLFF. CDR3 DNA sequence: TGTGCCAGCGGGACAGGAAAATTCTTCGCAGAGGAAAAACTGTTTTTT.

The chain links TRBV9 to TRBJ2-2; D possibly corresponds to TRBD2 (5 bases). The CDR3 is made up of 14 amino acids. The ends were cut back, 4 bases at V and 5 bases at J, with 12 bases in the middle. The V gene's germline CDR1 is SGDLS and CDR2 YYNGEE. The CDR3 DNA is TGTGCCAGCAGCTTAACGCCGGGGACCGGGGAGCTGTTTTTT. Its translation is CASSLTPGTGELFF.

The sample holds one count of this clone. V and J are TRBV4-3 and TRBJ1-5; weak D call: TRBD1 (6 bases). Trimming stripped 0 bases from V and 5 bases from J, with 17 bases between. This CDR3 is built from 17 residues. In germline, CDR1 is LGHNA, CDR2 YSLEER. The CDR3 nucleotides are TGCGCCAGCAGCCAAGATCGGAGCCAGGGGCCCTATCAGCCCCAGCATTTT. Amino acids: CASSQDRSQGPYQPQHF.

This chain uses TRBV7-9 with TRBJ2-3; 9 bases line up with TRBD1. The length of the CDR3 is 15 residues. J was trimmed by 4 bases and V by 5 bases; bases with no gene match: 7. CDR1 is SEHNR, CDR2 FQNEAQ, per germline (reference sequence). In DNA, the CDR3 is TGTGCCAGCAGCCGGACAGGGGTTGACGCAGATACGCAGTATTTT. This gives the protein CASSRTGVDADTQYF. The complete variable domain, with remaining parts taken from reference TRBV7-9 and TRBJ2-3, reads DTGVSQNPRHKITKRGQNVTFRCDPISEHNRLYWYRQTLGQGPEFLTYFQNEAQLEKSRLLSDRFSAERPKGSFSTLEIQRTEQGDSAMYLCASSRTGVDADTQYFGPGTRLTVL.